Listed below are T cell receptor beta chains from one sample, sequenced in a study of cytomegalovirus exposure and HLA in healthy donors. The data were produced by immunoSEQ multiplex PCR, yet TCRdb's version contains in-frame clones alone and is incomplete. The table has some 120,000 clones, about 80% seen once. The sequenced material came from PBMCs. These receptors were taken from a male donor in good health and CMV-seronegative. Each CDR3 is given without its conserved first and last residue.

V gene	J gene	CDR3 protein
TRBV28	TRBJ2-3	ASSPHGGRGTDTQY
TRBV5-1	TRBJ2-7	ASKRDSLYEQY
TRBV29-1	TRBJ1-2	SVVETGESYT
TRBV28	TRBJ1-5	ASSPTVSNQPQH
TRBV19	TRBJ2-7	ASSINGGTGGEQY
TRBV5-1	TRBJ2-5	ASSFGETQY
TRBV18	TRBJ2-7	ASSPAGGAGYEQY
TRBV30	TRBJ2-1	AWRLAGGNEQF
TRBV2	TRBJ1-1	ASSLEGAATEAF
TRBV11-3	TRBJ1-1	ASSPGTGSNTEAF
TRBV30	TRBJ1-1	AWRGQGATEAF
TRBV6-4	TRBJ2-1	ASSSYPILAGAYNEQF
TRBV7-8	TRBJ1-5	ASSTTPRQGYQPQH
TRBV29-1	TRBJ2-2	SATEAGPNTGELF
TRBV6-1	TRBJ2-7	ASRDSSYEQY
TRBV6-1	TRBJ2-7	AITLRDRGTYEQY
TRBV30	TRBJ2-3	AWSVIGLAGERVDTDTQY
TRBV6-6	TRBJ1-1	ASSTLKPQNTEAF
TRBV10-2	TRBJ2-4	ASSESGRGGINSQY
TRBV6-1	TRBJ2-7	ASSHQVGQTYEQY
TRBV19	TRBJ1-1	ASSGRGDNTEAF
TRBV11-2	TRBJ2-5	ASSLGTRQETQY
TRBV15	TRBJ2-3	ATKQGRGVSTDTQY
TRBV30	TRBJ1-1	AWKRGLTEAF
TRBV28	TRBJ1-5	ASTPGGSSNQPQH
TRBV19	TRBJ2-7	ASSVSRPPFYEQY
TRBV7-9	TRBJ1-4	SSSNIVGDSSEKLF
TRBV30	TRBJ1-1	AWNSGVGTEAF
TRBV6-5	TRBJ1-1	ASSYAGAHSTEAF
TRBV7-6	TRBJ2-2	ASSPREAGELF
TRBV2	TRBJ2-2	ASSETVVIGELF
TRBV7-8	TRBJ1-5	ATQGYDNQPQH
TRBV2	TRBJ2-3	ASSKEVAVSTDTQY
TRBV2	TRBJ1-1	ASSETRTGRMNTEAF
TRBV27	TRBJ2-7	ASSFRDRGANEQY
TRBV27	TRBJ1-5	ASSLSSGMGQPQH
TRBV10-3	TRBJ1-5	AISESGGVGNQPQH
TRBV10-2	TRBJ2-7	ASPQRFTSGRSGEY
TRBV14	TRBJ2-7	ASSRRTGVEQY
TRBV27	TRBJ2-3	ASSLDRANGDTQY
TRBV7-2	TRBJ2-3	ASSLNQGRQQTSTDTQY
TRBV5-1	TRBJ2-7	ASSPGTVYEQY
TRBV28	TRBJ1-4	ASSRTGGGTNEKLF
TRBV5-4	TRBJ1-2	ASSLDAGAGSGYT
TRBV5-1	TRBJ2-1	ASSLIGGRIYNEQF
TRBV10-3	TRBJ1-3	AIKPGGSGNTIY
TRBV5-4	TRBJ2-1	ASSRGGGGPQEQF
TRBV11-2	TRBJ2-4	ASSLSDLAKNIQY
TRBV6-5	TRBJ1-6	AIKGGADSPLH
TRBV4-1	TRBJ1-5	ASSQYMGQGTNQPQH
TRBV7-2	TRBJ2-6	ASSLLGANVLT
TRBV4-3	TRBJ1-6	ASSQEGQGNSPLH
TRBV7-2	.	ASSFSRGADEQY